The rows below give T cell receptor beta chains drawn from one sample of a study of T cells in Graves' hyperthyroidism and ophthalmopathy. From the multiplex PCR reads, TCRdb called clonotypes with MiXCR, one entry per CDR3 protein. Among 650,000 to 750,000 distinct CDR3 sequences listed, around 15% were seen once. The sample was blood. Source of these receptors: a woman between 18 and 29 years old with Graves' hyperthyroidism. Each CDR3 is given with its conserved first and last residue. D genes are given only for firm matches. Size is stated for part of the rows, as once, few or many counts, or as a class when the clone is expanded.

V gene	J gene	clone size	D gene	CDR3 protein
TRBV6-5	TRBJ2-1	few	TRBD2	CASSYRSGGPYNEQFF
TRBV27	TRBJ2-3	.	.	CASSRWGAPGDTQYF
TRBV2	TRBJ2-3	many	TRBD1	CASSEAGRGQEIYTDTQYF
TRBV6-1	TRBJ2-1	many	.	CASRTYGLPGVNEQFF
TRBV11-2	TRBJ2-7	many	TRBD2	CASSFGLGAYEQYF
TRBV6-1	TRBJ2-1	.	TRBD2	CASTRLAGFPYNEQFF
TRBV7-3	TRBJ2-1	few	TRBD1	CASSQGANEQFF
TRBV11-2	TRBJ2-3	many	TRBD2	CASSTLKHQRELGTQYF
TRBV13	TRBJ2-1	many	.	CASSLALAEQFF
TRBV19	TRBJ2-3	few	TRBD2	CASSTRLAGVGDTQYF
TRBV7-2	TRBJ2-1	many	TRBD2	CASSLGLAGEIRGSYNEQFF
TRBV7-2	TRBJ2-3	many	.	CASSEDGSHRTQYF
TRBV19	TRBJ2-7	.	.	CATSGHPYEQYF
TRBV10-3	TRBJ1-3	once	.	CAIRRESVRSGDTIYF
TRBV9	TRBJ1-5	.	TRBD1	CASSVGAGQGFNSNQPQHF
TRBV7-8	TRBJ1-1	many	.	CASSLAWRSSEAFF
TRBV3-1	TRBJ2-7	.	.	CASSHMGFSYEQYF
TRBV29-1	TRBJ1-2	few	TRBD1	CSVDPDREGGYTF
TRBV27	TRBJ2-3	few	TRBD2	CASSFMFGGDTQYF
TRBV15	TRBJ2-1	.	.	CATSREWRNDEQFF
TRBV11-1	TRBJ2-7	.	.	CASSTRTQSYEQYF
TRBV7-9	TRBJ2-7	.	.	CASSPEGAHYGTEQYF
TRBV5-4	TRBJ2-1	.	.	CASSFIGSYNEQFF
TRBV3-1	TRBJ2-7	many	.	CASSGVGGQYF
TRBV20-1	TRBJ2-7	few	TRBD2	CSAPAQVGSGSHYEQYF
TRBV4-3	TRBJ1-6	.	.	CASSQHTILLNSPLHF
TRBV4-2	.	.	.	CASSQDGATSYEQFF
TRBV2	TRBJ2-7	many	TRBD2	CASSAGRGEQYF
TRBV6-2/TRBV6-3	TRBJ2-7	few	.	CASSYPVSEQYF
TRBV11-1	TRBJ2-1	.	TRBD1	CASSTDRSEQFF
TRBV4-1	TRBJ1-1	.	.	CASGDRLNTEAFF
TRBV30	TRBJ1-1	many	.	CAWRQDVALMNTEAFF
TRBV13	TRBJ2-1	many	.	CASSVYRALQDEQFF
TRBV20-1	TRBJ2-7	.	.	CSARDHLLSSYEQYF
TRBV30	TRBJ1-2	.	.	CAWSKTEYTF
TRBV9	TRBJ1-3	.	.	CASSVSQVGNTIYF
TRBV29-1	TRBJ2-3	many	.	CSVEGVARDSTDTQYF
TRBV6-5	TRBJ2-3	few	.	CASSSVGPLAQYF
TRBV7-9	TRBJ2-1	many	.	CASSLGSGSYNEQFF
TRBV9	TRBJ2-3	many	TRBD2	CASSSLLAGGTDTQYF
TRBV3-1	TRBJ2-1	.	TRBD2	CATPGTSTNEQFF